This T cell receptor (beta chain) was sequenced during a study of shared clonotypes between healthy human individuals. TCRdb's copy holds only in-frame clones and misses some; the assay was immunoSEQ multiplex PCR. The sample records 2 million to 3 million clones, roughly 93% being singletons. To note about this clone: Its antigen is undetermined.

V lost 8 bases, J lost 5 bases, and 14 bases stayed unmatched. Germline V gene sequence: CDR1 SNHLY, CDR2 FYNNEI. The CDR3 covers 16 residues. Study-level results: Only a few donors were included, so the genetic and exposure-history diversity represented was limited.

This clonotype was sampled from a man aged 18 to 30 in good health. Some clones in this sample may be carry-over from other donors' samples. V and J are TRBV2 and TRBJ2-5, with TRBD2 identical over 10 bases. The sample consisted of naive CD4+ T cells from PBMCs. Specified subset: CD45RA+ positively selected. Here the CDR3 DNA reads TGTGCCAGCGGGGGAGCTAGCGGGAGTGGGTTGGAGACCCAGTACTTC. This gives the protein CASGGASGSGLETQYF.